A selection of T cell receptor beta chains follows, all from one sample in a study of T cells in Graves' hyperthyroidism and ophthalmopathy. TCRdb ran MiXCR on the multiplex PCR reads and lists one entry per CDR3 protein. The sample consists of fewer than 850,000 distinct CDR3 sequences, approximately 15% of them appearing once. Sequencing was performed on blood. The receptors shown here come from a man between 50 and 59 years old with Graves' hyperthyroidism. Both conserved end residues are trimmed from each CDR3. Each record gives: D gene, J gene, V gene, CDR3 protein. D genes are given only for firm matches.

>TRBD2|TRBJ2-5|TRBV7-9
ASTRTSGIQETQY
>TRBD1|TRBJ1-2|TRBV11-2
ASSQEEAGTAHGYT
>TRBD1|TRBJ1-5|TRBV20-1
SAHRGFSNQPQH
>TRBD2|TRBJ2-7|TRBV6-5
ASSYSTGGGSYEQY
>.|TRBJ2-6|TRBV2
AISGEQLFSGANVLT
>TRBD1|TRBJ2-1|TRBV28
ASRLGGTGVNEQF
>.|TRBJ2-7|TRBV6-2/TRBV6-3
ASSYSTGRTASYEQY
>.|TRBJ2-7|TRBV18
AGSPTRAWGEQY
>TRBD2|TRBJ2-5|TRBV29-1
SVDISGTVETQY
>.|TRBJ1-5|TRBV28
ASSLDVKVSQPQH
>TRBD1|TRBJ1-5|TRBV6-1
ASRNRGDQPQH
>TRBD2|TRBJ2-7|TRBV20-1
SARGPGLGSYEQY
>.|TRBJ1-4|TRBV2
ASTRNRNEKLF